This entry lists 15 T cell receptor beta chains sequenced from one sample in a study of cytomegalovirus exposure and HLA in healthy donors (dated by TCRdb to about 2017). Libraries were constructed by the immunoSEQ multiplex PCR assay. For the multiplex PCR, a mixture combining 60 forward primers for TCR Vbeta segments and 13 reverse primers for TCR Jbeta segments was used. TCRdb provides this immuneACCESS table in a form limited to in-frame rearrangements. Some clones are lacking; in checked studies, under half of them reflect an unresolved V gene, and why the rest are absent is not known. In this sample the table shows 220,000 or so clones, under 85% of which occur a single time. The ten most abundant clones make up 1.5% to 2% of the sample. Sequencing was carried out using PBMCs. The receptors stem from a man in his fifties in good health and CMV-seronegative.

The chain is built from TRBV5-1 and TRBJ2-5, with a possible D match to TRBD2 (6 bases). The J call is in doubt because the DNA end fits TRBJ2-7 better. This CDR3 region has 16 residues. Germline loops: CDR1 SGHRS, CDR2 YFSETQ. This CDR3 reads CASSLDIGSRSYEQYF. CDR3 nucleotide sequence: TGCGCCAGCAGCTTGGATATCGGGAGTCGCTCCTACGAGCAGTACTTC.

This chain links TRBV5-1 with TRBJ2-2; D is possibly TRBD1 (6 bases). V was clipped by 3 bases and J by 6 bases, with 15 bases between them. The CDR3 contains 15 residues. In germline, CDR1 is SGHRS, CDR2 YFSETQ. In DNA form, the CDR3 reads TGCGCCAGCAGCTCGAACAGGGTCGCGGCCGGGGAGCTGTTTTTT. This gives the protein CASSSNRVAAGELFF.

This chain links TRBV27 with TRBJ1-5, with TRBD1 matching over 9 bases. CDR1 is MNHEY and CDR2 is SMNVEV in the germline V gene (reference sequence). V gave up 6 bases and J gave up 0 bases; unmatched junction bases: 9. The CDR3 runs to 17 residues. The DNA of the CDR3 is TGTGCCAGCAGCCCTTCCCGGGGACAGGGTAGCAATCAGCCCCAGCATTTT. Its protein product is CASSPSRGQGSNQPQHF.

This clone showed up just a few times. This chain links TRBV27 with TRBJ2-5; the D gene is possibly TRBD2 (6 bases). V dropped 5 bases and J dropped 9 bases, with 19 bases sitting between them. Germline V gene sequence: CDR1 MNHEY, CDR2 SMNVEV (reference sequence). This CDR3 region has 14 residues. The CDR3 sequence: CASSPTTVAEAQYF. The CDR3, as DNA: TGTGCCAGCAGTCCGACGACAGTAGCGGAGGCCCAGTACTTC.

This chain joins TRBV11-2 and TRBJ1-5; D call uncertain. Germline CDR1 and CDR2: SGHAT and FQNNGV. The CDR3 is 15 residues long. Trimming took off 1 base at V and 3 bases at J, with 10 bases between the two ends. CDR3 nucleotide sequence: TGTGCCAGCAGCTTAGCCGGAGCCGACAATCAGCCCCAGCATTTT. This translates into CASSLAGADNQPQHF.

With regard to this clone: The junction departs from germline at one end; a sequencing error may be responsible. The same CDR3 is also encoded by other DNA sequences in this sample. The chain is built from TRBV7-2 and TRBJ2-2; D is perhaps TRBD2 (6 bases). The CDR3 covers 18 residues. Germline-derived CDR1 and CDR2 are SGHTA and FQGNSA. The CDR3 is CASSYSGLALDYAGELFF. As DNA, the CDR3 is TGTGCCAGCAGCTACTCGGGACTCGCATTGGACTATGCCGGGGAGTTGTTTTTT.

The V and J genes are TRBV6-1 and TRBJ2-7, with TRBD1 as a possible D gene (7 bases). V was shortened by 7 bases and J by 2 bases, with 18 bases between the two germline ends. There are 15 residues in the CDR3. Germline-derived CDR1 and CDR2 are MNHNS and SASEGT. CDR3 sequence: CASTTPTGRPYEQYF. CDR3 DNA sequence: TGTGCCAGCACTACACCGACAGGGAGGCCCTACGAGCAGTACTTC.

V gene TRBV27 combines with J gene TRBJ1-4, with 8 positions matching TRBD1. Trimming removed 4 bases from V and 3 bases from J; junction bases left unmatched: 10. Per the germline V gene, CDR1 is MNHEY and CDR2 is SMNVEV (reference sequence). This CDR3 has 17 residues. CDR3 bases: TGTGCCAGCAGTTCACAGGGGGTGCCCTCAGCTAATGAAAAACTGTTTTTT. Translation: CASSSQGVPSANEKLFF.

The gene calls are TRBV29-1 and TRBJ2-3; D is ambiguous. The germline V gene encodes CDR1 SQVTM and CDR2 ANQGSEA. Trimming pared 5 bases from V and 4 bases from J, leaving 4 bases between. This CDR3 has 10 amino acids. CDR3 nucleotides: TGCAGCGTTCGTGCAGATACGCAGTATTTT. Residues: CSVRADTQYF.

The chain joins TRBV18 to TRBJ2-7, with 11 bases lining up with TRBD2. This CDR3 has 15 residues. The junction had 3 bases not matched to a gene; V was cut back by 3 bases and J by 2 bases. CDR1 is KGHSH and CDR2 is LQKENI in the germline V gene. CDR3: CASSPTSGGAYEQYF. For the CDR3, the DNA is TGTGCCAGCTCACCTACTAGCGGGGGCGCCTACGAGCAGTACTTC.

V gene TRBV10-1 combines with J gene TRBJ2-7; 9 nucleotides align to TRBD1. The CDR3 sequence is 17 residues long. The germline V gene has CDR1 WNHNN and CDR2 SYGVQD (reference sequence). Losses at the gene ends were 2 bases for V and 0 bases for J; bases not matched to a gene: 8. The CDR3 loop is CASSETGGLSSSYEQYF. The CDR3 bases are TGCGCCAGCAGTGAGACAGGGGGCCTTTCGAGCTCCTACGAGCAGTACTTC.

CDR3 amino acids: CASSLPDLYGYTF. The CDR3 region has the DNA TGTGCCAGCAGTTTACCAGATCTCTATGGCTACACCTTC. The rearrangement links TRBV28 to TRBJ1-2; D is unclear. This CDR3 is built from 13 residues. V lost 2 bases, J lost 4 bases, and 8 bases lay in between. Germline CDR1 reads MDHEN; CDR2 reads SYDVKM.

This clone came up once. The J gene is TRBJ1-6, the V gene TRBV5-1; possibly TRBD1 for D (5 bases). The V and J ends lost 0 bases and 7 bases respectively, with 8 bases between them. The CDR3 runs 14 residues. Germline CDR1 SGHRS, CDR2 YFSETQ. The CDR3 reads CASSLAGGNSPLHF. CDR3 in DNA: TGCGCCAGCAGCTTGGCGGGGGGGAATTCACCCCTCCACTTT. The entire variable domain, with the rest obtained from reference TRBV5-1 and TRBJ1-6, is as follows: KAGVTQTPRYLIKTRGQQVTLSCSPISGHRSVSWYQQTPGQGLQFLFEYFSETQRNKGNFPGRFSGRQFSNSRSEMNVSTLELGDSALYLCASSLAGGNSPLHFGNGTRLTVT.

CDR3 sequence reads: CSGSRETEAFF. CDR3 DNA: TGCAGCGGCTCTAGAGAAACTGAAGCTTTCTTT. The V call is TRBV29-1, the J call TRBJ1-1; D remains ambiguous. Trimming took 7 bases from V and 5 from J, leaving 11 bases between them. This CDR3 has 11 amino acids. CDR1 and CDR2 from the germline V gene are SQVTM and ANQGSEA.

This clone was seen a few times. The rearrangement links TRBV7-2 to TRBJ2-7; a weak D match, TRBD1 (6 bases). CDR1 and CDR2 from the germline V gene are SGHTA and FQGNSA. The CDR3 has 15 residues. The V gene lost 1 base and the J gene lost 3 bases, with 13 bases spanning the gap. Here the CDR3 reads CASSLGAGTIYEQYF. The CDR3 DNA sequence: TGTGCCAGCAGCTTAGGCGCCGGGACAATCTACGAGCAGTACTTC. Combining the CDR3 with reference TRBV7-2 and TRBJ2-7 gives the whole variable domain GAGVSQSPSNKVTEKGKDVELRCDPISGHTALYWYRQSLGQGLEFLIYFQGNSAPDKSGLPSDRFSAERTGGSVSTLTIQRTQQEDSAVYLCASSLGAGTIYEQYFGPGTRLTVT.